A selection of T cell receptor beta chains follows, all from one sample in a study of T cell responses to AZD1222 COVID-19 vaccine. Assay: immunoSEQ multiplex PCR; the TCRdb copy retains only in-frame clones and omits some. In the table there are more than 70,000 clones, around 90% of which are singletons. Sequenced here: peripheral blood, sampled on day 0 of AZD1222 vaccination. The receptor set was obtained from an adult in good health. The CDR3 runs from the conserved cysteine through the conserved F or W. The D gene is left open where the match is weak. Size is omitted from some rows. Given values are once, few, many or a class for expanded clones.

NA,13,NA,TRBJ2-2,TRBV12-3/TRBV12-4,CASTPQRGGELFF,TGTGCCAGCACCCCGCAAAGAGGCGGGGAGCTGTTTTTT
NA,14,TRBD2,TRBJ2-3,TRBV6-2/TRBV6-3,CASSYVASGDTQYF,TGTGCCAGCAGTTACGTGGCTAGCGGGGATACGCAGTATTTT
NA,16,NA,TRBJ1-3,TRBV19,CASSPLSSEGQNTIYF,TGTGCCAGTAGTCCGCTATCATCTGAAGGGCAAAACACCATATATTTT
NA,15,NA,TRBJ1-2,TRBV4-2,CASSPDGGGSYGYTF,TGTGCCAGCAGCCCAGACGGGGGAGGGTCGTATGGCTACACCTTC
NA,13,NA,TRBJ2-3,TRBV3-1/TRBV3-2,CASSPQGVDTQYF,TGTGCCAGCAGCCCCCAGGGAGTGGATACGCAGTATTTT
NA,12,NA,TRBJ1-5,TRBV3-1/TRBV3-2,CASSQGGQPQHF,TGTGCCAGCAGCCAAGGGGGTCAGCCCCAGCATTTT
NA,15,NA,TRBJ2-7,TRBV2,CASSVGQASDREQYF,TGTGCCAGCAGTGTCGGCCAGGCCTCCGATAGGGAGCAGTACTTC
once,13,NA,TRBJ1-2,TRBV19,CASSIGQFYGYTF,TGTGCCAGTAGTATTGGGCAGTTCTATGGCTACACCTTC
NA,11,NA,TRBJ1-2,TRBV12-3/TRBV12-4,CASGASYGYTF,TGTGCCAGCGGCGCCAGCTATGGCTACACCTTC
NA,12,NA,TRBJ2-5,TRBV11-2,CASSLQIETQYF,TGTGCCAGCAGCCTCCAGATCGAGACCCAGTACTTC
NA,14,NA,TRBJ1-1,TRBV5-1,CASSLMAGNTEAFF,TGCGCCAGCAGCTTGATGGCAGGGAACACTGAAGCTTTCTTT
NA,17,TRBD2,TRBJ2-1,TRBV4-1,CASSQDIGTSSYNEQFF,TGCGCCAGCAGCCAAGATATCGGGACTAGCTCCTACAATGAGCAGTTCTTC
NA,15,TRBD1,TRBJ2-7,TRBV9,CASSGGDRMIYEQYF,TGTGCCAGCAGCGGAGGGGACAGGATGATCTACGAGCAGTACTTC
few,15,NA,TRBJ2-1,TRBV13,CASSPRGEAANEQFF,TGTGCCAGCAGCCCGCGGGGCGAAGCGGCAAATGAGCAGTTCTTC
NA,11,NA,TRBJ1-1,TRBV29-1,CSSRRGTEAFF,TGCAGCTCCCGGAGGGGGACTGAAGCTTTCTTT
NA,14,TRBD1,TRBJ1-1,TRBV5-4,CASSSRQGPTEAFF,TGTGCCAGCAGCTCTCGACAGGGCCCCACTGAAGCTTTCTTT
NA,13,TRBD1,TRBJ1-2,TRBV2,CASSYQGVYGYTF,TGTGCCAGCAGTTATCAGGGGGTCTATGGCTACACCTTC
NA,18,NA,TRBJ2-6,TRBV19,CASSTVNLQGSGANVLTF,TGTGCCAGTAGTACCGTAAACCTACAGGGTTCTGGGGCCAACGTCCTGACTTTC
NA,13,NA,TRBJ2-7,TRBV7-9,CASSLVGSGEQYF,TGTGCCAGCAGCTTAGTCGGGTCCGGGGAGCAGTACTTC
NA,14,TRBD1,TRBJ1-2,TRBV3-1/TRBV3-2,CASSQGRDRSGYTF,TGTGCCAGCAGCCAAGGAAGGGACAGGAGTGGCTACACCTTC
NA,13,NA,TRBJ2-5,TRBV2,CASSVVLQETQYF,TGTGCCAGCAGTGTAGTACTACAAGAGACCCAGTACTTC
NA,14,TRBD2,TRBJ2-7,TRBV7-8,CASSWTSGSYEQYF,TGTGCCAGCAGCTGGACTAGCGGTTCCTACGAGCAGTACTTC
few,15,NA,TRBJ1-2,TRBV7-9,CASSFWGGSNYGYTF,TGTGCCAGCAGCTTCTGGGGAGGTTCTAACTATGGCTACACCTTC
NA,15,NA,TRBJ1-5,TRBV6-5,CASARDDLGEQPQHF,TGTGCCAGCGCAAGGGACGATCTCGGGGAGCAGCCCCAGCATTTT
few,15,TRBD1,TRBJ1-2,TRBV19,CASSNPPTGNYGYTF,TGTGCCAGTAGTAACCCCCCGACAGGGAACTATGGCTACACCTTC
NA,15,NA,TRBJ1-3,TRBV24-1,CATSDSTYSGNTIYF,TGTGCCACCAGTGATTCGACCTACTCTGGAAACACCATATATTTT
NA,15,TRBD1,TRBJ1-5,TRBV5-1,CASSAGQGLNQPQHF,TGCGCCAGCAGCGCCGGACAGGGACTCAATCAGCCCCAGCATTTT
NA,12,NA,TRBJ2-3,TRBV3-1/TRBV3-2,CASSQGGDTQYF,TGTGCCAGCAGCCAAGGGGGAGATACGCAGTATTTT